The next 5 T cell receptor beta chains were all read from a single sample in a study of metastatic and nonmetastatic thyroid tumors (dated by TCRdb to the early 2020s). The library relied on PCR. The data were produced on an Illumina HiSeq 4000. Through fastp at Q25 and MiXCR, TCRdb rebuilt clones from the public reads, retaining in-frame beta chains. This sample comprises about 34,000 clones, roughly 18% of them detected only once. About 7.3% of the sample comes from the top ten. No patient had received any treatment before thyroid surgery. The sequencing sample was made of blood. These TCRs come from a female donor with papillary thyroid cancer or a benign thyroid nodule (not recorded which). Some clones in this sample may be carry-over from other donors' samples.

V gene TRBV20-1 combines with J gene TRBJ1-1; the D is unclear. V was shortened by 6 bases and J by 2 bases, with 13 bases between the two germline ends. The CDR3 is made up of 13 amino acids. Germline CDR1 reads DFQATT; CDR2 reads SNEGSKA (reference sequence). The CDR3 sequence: CSASGWGNTEAFF. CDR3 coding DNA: TGCAGTGCAAGCGGGTGGGGTAACACTGAAGCTTTCTTT.

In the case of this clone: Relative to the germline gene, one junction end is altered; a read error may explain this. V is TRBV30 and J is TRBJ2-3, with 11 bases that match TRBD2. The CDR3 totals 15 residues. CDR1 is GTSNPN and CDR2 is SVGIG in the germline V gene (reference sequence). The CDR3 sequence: CAWSPGLAERDMQYF. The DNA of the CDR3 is TGTGCCTGGAGTCCGGGACTAGCGGAGAGGGATATGCAGTATTTT.

The CDR3 region has the DNA TGTGCCAGCAGCCAACCGCCTGGAGGAGCTAGGACTGAAGCTTTCTTT. Translated: CASSQPPGGARTEAFF. V gene TRBV11-1 combines with J gene TRBJ1-1, with D hard to call. Germline V lookup: CDR1 SGHAT, CDR2 FQDESV (reference sequence). With 5 bases removed from V and 5 bases from J, the gap between germline ends came to 21 bases. The CDR3 contains 16 residues.

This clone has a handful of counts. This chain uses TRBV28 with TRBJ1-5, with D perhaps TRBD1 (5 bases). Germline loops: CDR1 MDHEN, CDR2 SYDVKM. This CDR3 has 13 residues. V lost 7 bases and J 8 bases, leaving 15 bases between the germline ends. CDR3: CASIFGGLEPQHF. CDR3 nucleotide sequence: TGTGCCAGCATTTTTGGGGGGTTGGAGCCCCAGCATTTT.

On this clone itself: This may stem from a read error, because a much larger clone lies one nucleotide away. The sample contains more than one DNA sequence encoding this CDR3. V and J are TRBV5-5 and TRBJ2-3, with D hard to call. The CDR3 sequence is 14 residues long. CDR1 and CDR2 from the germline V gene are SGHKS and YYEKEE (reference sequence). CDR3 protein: CASSLELSTDTQYF. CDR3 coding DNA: TGTGCCAGCAGCTTGGAACTGAGCACAGATACCCAGTATTTT. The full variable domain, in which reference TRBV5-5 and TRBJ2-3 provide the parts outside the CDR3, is DAGVTQSPTHLIKTRGQQVTLRCSPISGHKSVSWYQQVLGQGPQFIFQYYEKEERGRGNFPDRFSARQFPNYSSELNVNALLLGDSALYLCASSLELSTDTQYFGPGTRLTVL.